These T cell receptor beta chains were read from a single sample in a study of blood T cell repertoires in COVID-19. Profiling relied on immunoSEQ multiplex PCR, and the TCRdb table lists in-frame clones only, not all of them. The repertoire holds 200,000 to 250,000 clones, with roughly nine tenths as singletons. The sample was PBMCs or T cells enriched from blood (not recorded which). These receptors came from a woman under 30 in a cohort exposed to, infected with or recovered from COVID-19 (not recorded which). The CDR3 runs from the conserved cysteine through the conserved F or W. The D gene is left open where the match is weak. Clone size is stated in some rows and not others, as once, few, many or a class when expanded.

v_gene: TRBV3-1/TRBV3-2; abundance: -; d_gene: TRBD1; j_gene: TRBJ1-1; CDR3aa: CASSQGTGGTEAFF; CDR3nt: TGTGCCAGCAGCCAAGGAACAGGGGGCACTGAAGCTTTCTTT
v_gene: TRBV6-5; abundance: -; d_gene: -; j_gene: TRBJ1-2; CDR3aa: CASSPFYGYTF; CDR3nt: TGTGCCAGCAGTCCCTTCTATGGCTACACCTTC
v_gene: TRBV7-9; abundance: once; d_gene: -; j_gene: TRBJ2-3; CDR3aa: CASVGDSTDTQYF; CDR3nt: TGTGCCAGCGTCGGGGATAGCACAGATACGCAGTATTTT
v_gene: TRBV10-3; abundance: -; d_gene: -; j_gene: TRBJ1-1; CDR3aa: CAISASGGLNTEAFF; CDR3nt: TGTGCCATCAGTGCCTCGGGAGGATTGAACACTGAAGCTTTCTTT
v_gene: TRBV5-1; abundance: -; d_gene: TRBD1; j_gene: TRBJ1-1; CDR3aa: CASSPGQGLMNTEAFF; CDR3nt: TGCGCCAGCAGCCCGGGACAGGGTCTCATGAACACTGAAGCTTTCTTT
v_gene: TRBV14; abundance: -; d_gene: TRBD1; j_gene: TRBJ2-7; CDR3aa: CASSQDRGTHEQYF; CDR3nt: TGTGCCAGCAGCCAAGACAGGGGGACCCACGAGCAGTACTTC
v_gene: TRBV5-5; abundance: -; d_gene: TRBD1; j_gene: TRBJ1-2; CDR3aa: CASSPTGRYGYTF; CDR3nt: TGTGCCAGCAGCCCGACAGGGCGCTATGGCTACACCTTC
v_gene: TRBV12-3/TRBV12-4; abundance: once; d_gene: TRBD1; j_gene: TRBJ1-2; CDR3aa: CASSLTGGEGYTF; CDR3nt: TGTGCCAGCAGTTTGACAGGGGGCGAAGGCTACACCTTC
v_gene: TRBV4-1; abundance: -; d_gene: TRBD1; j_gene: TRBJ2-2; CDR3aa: CASSQRVGQGHLMNTGELFF; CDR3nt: TGCGCCAGCAGCCAGCGGGTCGGACAGGGCCATCTCATGAACACCGGGGAGCTGTTTTTT
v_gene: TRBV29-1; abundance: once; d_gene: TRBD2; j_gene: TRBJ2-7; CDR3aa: CRAGTSGLYEQYF; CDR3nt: TGCAGGGCCGGGACTAGCGGCCTCTACGAGCAGTACTTC
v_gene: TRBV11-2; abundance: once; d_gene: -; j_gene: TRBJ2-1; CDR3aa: CASSSGGGGVSYNEQFF; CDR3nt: TGTGCCAGCAGCTCCGGGGGAGGCGGGGTCTCCTACAATGAGCAGTTCTTC
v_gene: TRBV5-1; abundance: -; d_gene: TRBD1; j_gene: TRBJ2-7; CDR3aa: CASSLLGPGGDYEQYF; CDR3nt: TGCGCCAGCAGCTTGCTCGGGCCAGGGGGCGACTACGAGCAGTACTTC
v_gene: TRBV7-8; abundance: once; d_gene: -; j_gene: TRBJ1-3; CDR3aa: CASSWEGYSGNTIYF; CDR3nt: TGTGCCAGCAGCTGGGAGGGTTACTCTGGAAACACCATATATTTT
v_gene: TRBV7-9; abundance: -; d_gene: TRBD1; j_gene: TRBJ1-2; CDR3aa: CASGQADGYTF; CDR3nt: TGTGCCTCGGGACAGGCGGATGGCTACACCTTC
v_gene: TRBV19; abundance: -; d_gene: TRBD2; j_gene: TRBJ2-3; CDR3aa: CASSMDASGFSTDTQYF; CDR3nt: TGTGCCAGTAGTATGGATGCTAGCGGCTTTAGCACAGATACGCAGTATTTT
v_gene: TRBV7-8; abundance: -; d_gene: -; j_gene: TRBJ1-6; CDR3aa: CASRSLWQDNSPLHF; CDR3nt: TGTGCCAGCAGATCCCTTTGGCAGGATAATTCACCCCTCCACTTT
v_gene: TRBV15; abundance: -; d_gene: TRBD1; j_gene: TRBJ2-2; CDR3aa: CATRQGPNTGELFF; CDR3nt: TGTGCCACCAGACAGGGGCCGAACACCGGGGAGCTGTTTTTT
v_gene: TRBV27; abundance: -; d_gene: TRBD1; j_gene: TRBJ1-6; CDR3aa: CASRAGTGYNSPLHF; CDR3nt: TGTGCCAGCAGAGCCGGGACAGGGTACAATTCACCCCTCCACTTT
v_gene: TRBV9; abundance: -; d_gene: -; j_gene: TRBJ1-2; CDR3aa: CASSVGRQSGGYTF; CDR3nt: TGTGCCAGCAGCGTAGGGCGACAGTCGGGTGGCTACACCTTC
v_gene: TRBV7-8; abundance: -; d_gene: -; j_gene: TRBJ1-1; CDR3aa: CASSPQITEAFF; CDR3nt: TGTGCCAGCAGCCCGCAGATCACTGAAGCTTTCTTT
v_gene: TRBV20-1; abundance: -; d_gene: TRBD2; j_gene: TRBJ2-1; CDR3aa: CSASHIAGDSDEQFF; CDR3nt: TGCAGTGCTAGTCACATAGCGGGAGATAGCGATGAGCAGTTCTTC
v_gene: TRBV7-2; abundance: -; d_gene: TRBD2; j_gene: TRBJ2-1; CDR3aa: CASSLRGLAGVKWNEQFF; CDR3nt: TGTGCCAGCAGCTTACGGGGACTAGCGGGAGTTAAATGGAATGAGCAGTTCTTC
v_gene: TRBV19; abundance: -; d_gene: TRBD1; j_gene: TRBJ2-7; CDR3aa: CATSWTGGYEQYF; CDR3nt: TGTGCCACCTCTTGGACAGGGGGATACGAGCAGTACTTC
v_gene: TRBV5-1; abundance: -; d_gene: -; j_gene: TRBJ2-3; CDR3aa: CASSPTSRRTDTQYF; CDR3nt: TGCGCCAGCAGCCCAACCTCGCGCCGCACAGATACGCAGTATTTT
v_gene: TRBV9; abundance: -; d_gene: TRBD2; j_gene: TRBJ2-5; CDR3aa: CASSVYPDGGGTGETQYF; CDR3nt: TGTGCCAGCAGCGTTTATCCGGATGGCGGGGGGACTGGGGAGACCCAGTACTTC
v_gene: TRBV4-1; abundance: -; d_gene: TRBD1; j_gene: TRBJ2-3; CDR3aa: CASSQVRDRGWPDTQYF; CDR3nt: TGCGCCAGCAGCCAAGTGAGGGACAGGGGGTGGCCGGATACGCAGTATTTT
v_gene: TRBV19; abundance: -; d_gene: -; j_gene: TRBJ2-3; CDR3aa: CAATRTGTDTQYF; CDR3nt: TGTGCCGCGACTAGAACAGGCACAGATACGCAGTATTTT
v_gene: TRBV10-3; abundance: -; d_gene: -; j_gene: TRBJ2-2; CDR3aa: CAISESRETGELFF; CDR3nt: TGTGCCATCAGTGAGTCGAGGGAAACCGGGGAGCTGTTTTTT
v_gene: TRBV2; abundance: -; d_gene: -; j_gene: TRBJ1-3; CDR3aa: CASSRTSSGNTIYF; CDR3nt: TGTGCCAGCAGCAGGACAAGCTCTGGAAACACCATATATTTT
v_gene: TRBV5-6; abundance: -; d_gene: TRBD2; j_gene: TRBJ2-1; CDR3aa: CASHRKGLAGVFKGEQFF; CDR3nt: TGTGCCAGCCATAGAAAAGGACTAGCGGGAGTGTTTAAGGGTGAGCAGTTCTTC
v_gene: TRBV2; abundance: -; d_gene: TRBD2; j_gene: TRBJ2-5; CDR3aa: CASSRTSGGETQYF; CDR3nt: TGTGCCAGCAGTCGGACTAGCGGGGGCGAGACCCAGTACTTC
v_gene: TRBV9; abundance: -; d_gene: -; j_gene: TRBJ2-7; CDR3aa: CASSVAPGYEQYF; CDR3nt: TGTGCCAGCAGCGTAGCCCCCGGGTACGAGCAGTACTTC
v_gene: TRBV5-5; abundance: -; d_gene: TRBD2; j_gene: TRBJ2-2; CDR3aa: CASSLSSGLTGELFF; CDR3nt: TGTGCCAGCAGCTTGAGTAGCGGGCTTACCGGGGAGCTGTTTTTT
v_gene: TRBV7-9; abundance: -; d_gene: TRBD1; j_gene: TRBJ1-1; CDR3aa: CASSSDRVRMNTEAFF; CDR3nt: TGTGCCAGCAGCTCCGACAGGGTGCGGATGAACACTGAAGCTTTCTTT
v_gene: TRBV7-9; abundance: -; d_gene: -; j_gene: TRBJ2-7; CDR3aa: CATSGGGYEQYF; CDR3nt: TGTGCCACTTCCGGGGGAGGCTACGAGCAGTACTTC
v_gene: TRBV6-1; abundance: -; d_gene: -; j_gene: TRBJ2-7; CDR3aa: CASSEINEQYF; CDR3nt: TGTGCCAGCAGTGAAATAAACGAGCAGTACTTC
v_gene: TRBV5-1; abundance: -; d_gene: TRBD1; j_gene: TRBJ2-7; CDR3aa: CASRNRDRANYEQYF; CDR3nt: TGCGCCAGCAGAAACCGGGACAGGGCTAACTACGAGCAGTACTTC
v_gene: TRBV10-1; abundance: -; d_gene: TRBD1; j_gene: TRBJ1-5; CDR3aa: CASRVDRFSLLNSNQPQHF; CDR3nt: TGCGCCAGCAGAGTGGACAGGTTTTCCCTTTTAAATAGCAATCAGCCCCAGCATTTT
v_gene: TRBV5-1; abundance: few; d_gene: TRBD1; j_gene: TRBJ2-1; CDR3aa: CASSLGGQIYNEQFF; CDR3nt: TGCGCCAGCAGCTTGGGGGGACAGATCTACAATGAGCAGTTCTTC
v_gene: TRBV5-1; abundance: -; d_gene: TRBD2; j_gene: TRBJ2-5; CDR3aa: CASSTPSGGETQYF; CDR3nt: TGCGCCAGCAGCACGCCTAGCGGGGGTGAGACCCAGTACTTC
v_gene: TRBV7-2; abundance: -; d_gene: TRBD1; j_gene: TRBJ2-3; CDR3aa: CASSLGQGSDTQYF; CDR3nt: TGTGCCAGCAGCTTAGGACAGGGGTCAGATACGCAGTATTTT
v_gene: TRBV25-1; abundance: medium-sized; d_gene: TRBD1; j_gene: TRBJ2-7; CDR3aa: CASSAPTGFSYEQYF; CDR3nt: TGTGCCAGCAGTGCCCCGACAGGGTTTTCCTACGAGCAGTACTTC
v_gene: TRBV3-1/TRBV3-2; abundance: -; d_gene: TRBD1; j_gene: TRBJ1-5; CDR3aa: CASTATSYPGQGYNQPQHF; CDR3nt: TGTGCCAGCACCGCGACTTCATACCCGGGACAGGGGTACAATCAGCCCCAGCATTTT
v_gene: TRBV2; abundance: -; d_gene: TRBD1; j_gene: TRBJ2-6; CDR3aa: CASSDRAGANVLTF; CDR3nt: TGTGCCAGCAGCGACAGGGCTGGGGCCAACGTCCTGACTTTC
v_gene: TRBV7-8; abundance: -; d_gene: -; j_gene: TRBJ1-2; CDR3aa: CASSFPQPARPWGYTF; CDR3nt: TGTGCCAGCAGCTTTCCCCAGCCAGCGCGGCCCTGGGGCTACACCTTC